A single sample is the source of the 30 T cell receptor beta chains below, sequenced in a study of cytomegalovirus exposure and HLA in healthy donors. The PCR contained 60 Vbeta and 13 Jbeta primers. Profiled with immunoSEQ multiplex PCR; TCRdb holds only in-frame clones, not every one. The repertoire holds approximately 82,000 clones, with over 9% as singletons. The sample taken for sequencing was PBMCs. These receptors all stem from a man between 60 and 75 years old in good health and CMV-seropositive.

The V call is TRBV6-5, the J call TRBJ2-5, with D hard to call. V was shortened by 2 bases and J by 1 base, with 5 bases between the two germline ends. This CDR3 region has 13 residues. Germline assignment: CDR1 MNHEY and CDR2 SVGAGI. Here the CDR3 reads CASSYGLQETQYF. The CDR3 DNA reads TGTGCCAGCAGTTACGGCCTCCAAGAGACCCAGTACTTC.

The chain recombines TRBV7-2 with TRBJ1-2; 7 nucleotides line up with TRBD1. This CDR3 region has 14 residues. Germline values: CDR1 SGHTA, CDR2 FQGNSA. Trimming cost V 5 bases and J 4 bases; bases outside gene matches: 7. Here the CDR3 DNA reads TGTGCCAGCAGCCGGGGACAGCCTCTCTATGGCTACACCTTC. This translates into CASSRGQPLYGYTF. Complete variable domain (other parts from reference TRBV7-2 and TRBJ1-2): GAGVSQSPSNKVTEKGKDVELRCDPISGHTALYWYRQSLGQGLEFLIYFQGNSAPDKSGLPSDRFSAERTGGSVSTLTIQRTQQEDSAVYLCASSRGQPLYGYTFGSGTRLTVV.

V is TRBV7-8 and J is TRBJ2-5; 7 nucleotides agree with TRBD1. The better agreement between TRBJ2-7 and the DNA end casts doubt on the J call. This CDR3 is built from 16 residues. Germline V gives CDR1 SGHVS, CDR2 FQNEAQ. The CDR3 sequence is CASSSSGQTIQPEQYF. In DNA form, the CDR3 reads TGTGCCAGCAGCTCATCGGGACAGACTATTCAGCCCGAGCAGTACTTC.

The chain uses TRBV29-1 and TRBJ1-1; weak D call: TRBD1 (5 bases). Germline V lookup: CDR1 SQVTM, CDR2 ANQGSEA. The CDR3 consists of 14 residues. Trimming shortened V by 1 base and J by 1 base, and 10 bases separated the two germline ends. CDR3 DNA sequence: TGCAGCGTTGAAGTTTCCGGGGGGAACACTGAAGCTTTCTTT. This encodes CSVEVSGGNTEAFF.

CDR3 residues: CASSMGQGYTGELFF. CDR3 sequence (DNA): TGTGCCAGTAGTATGGGTCAGGGCTACACCGGGGAGCTGTTTTTT. The chain is built from TRBV19 and TRBJ2-2; tentatively, D is TRBD1 (5 bases). Deletions cut 3 bases from V and 3 bases from J, with 11 bases between. Germline V gene lookup returns CDR1 LNHDA and CDR2 SQIVND (reference sequence). This CDR3 comprises 15 residues.

This clone was found a few times. The chain recombines TRBV10-3 with TRBJ2-1, with D possibly being TRBD2 (5 bases). The CDR3 spans 15 residues. Germline CDR1 is ENHRY and CDR2 is SYGVKD. Trimming pared 0 bases from V and 6 bases from J, leaving 12 bases between. This CDR3 is CAISESFGEGNEQFF. CDR3 coding DNA: TGTGCCATCAGTGAGTCGTTTGGAGAGGGCAATGAGCAGTTCTTC.

This clone was observed a few times. The chain carries TRBV30 and TRBJ2-5; D may be TRBD1 (5 bases). CDR1 GTSNPN and CDR2 SVGIG come from the germline V gene (reference sequence). CDR3 size: 11 residues. Trimming shortened V by 3 bases and J by 6 bases, and 8 bases separated the two germline ends. CDR3 in amino acids: CAWRGAQTQYF. CDR3 sequence (DNA): TGTGCCTGGAGAGGGGCCCAGACCCAGTACTTC.

This clone was detected only a few times. The rearrangement joins TRBV6-1 to TRBJ1-1, with a tentative D call TRBD1 (5 bases). Germline loops: CDR1 MNHNS, CDR2 SASEGT. Trimming removed 1 base from V and 4 bases from J, with 10 bases in between. The CDR3 runs to 14 residues. The CDR3 coding sequence is TGTGCCAGCAGTGAAGATTGGGGGGGCACTGAAGCTTTCTTT. Amino acid sequence: CASSEDWGGTEAFF.

This clone was counted only a few times. The chain links TRBV30 to TRBJ1-4, with 7 bases that match TRBD1. The CDR3 has 19 amino acids. V shed 3 bases and J 0 bases; nucleotides not matched to a gene: 16. Germline V lookup: CDR1 GTSNPN, CDR2 SVGIG (reference sequence). For the CDR3, the DNA is TGTGCCTGGAGGGGGGACAGAGCCCGCCTTGCTGCAACTAATGAAAAACTGTTTTTT. This gives the protein CAWRGDRARLAATNEKLFF.

The CDR3 DNA sequence: TGTGCCAGTAGTACTAGCGGGTTGGACAATGAGCAGTTCTTC. Translating gives CASSTSGLDNEQFF. This sequence joins TRBV19 and TRBJ2-1, with 8 bases matching TRBD2. Trimming cost V 4 bases and J 5 bases; bases outside gene matches: 4. Per the germline V gene, CDR1 is LNHDA and CDR2 is SQIVND (reference sequence). The CDR3 is made up of 14 amino acids.

This clone was counted a few times. V gene TRBV19 combines with J gene TRBJ2-2; TRBD2 aligns across 9 bases. The V and J ends lost 6 bases and 8 bases, in that order; junction bases with no gene match: 13. This CDR3 has 16 amino acids. The V gene's germline CDR1 is LNHDA and CDR2 SQIVND (reference sequence). CDR3 amino acids: CASSPPGLAMRGELFF. CDR3 nucleotides: TGTGCCAGTAGCCCTCCGGGACTAGCAATGAGGGGGGAGCTGTTTTTT. Based on the CDR3 plus reference TRBV19 and TRBJ2-2, the full variable domain is DGGITQSPKYLFRKEGQNVTLSCEQNLNHDAMYWYRQDPGQGLRLIYYSQIVNDFQKGDIAEGYSVSREKKESFPLTVTSAQKNPTAFYLCASSPPGLAMRGELFFGEGSRLTVL.

This clone was detected ten times or more. The chain is built from TRBV10-2 and TRBJ1-1; the match to TRBD1 covers 9 bases. The germline V gene has CDR1 WSHSY and CDR2 SAAADI. The CDR3 contains 15 residues. Trimming at V came to 6 bases and at J to 6 bases, leaving 11 bases not matched to a gene. The CDR3 reads CASSHTGGGSSEAFF. The CDR3 bases are TGCGCCAGCAGCCACACAGGGGGCGGCAGCTCTGAAGCTTTCTTT.

The chain employs TRBV18 and TRBJ1-2; 7 bases match TRBD1. This CDR3 is 16 amino acids long. V trimming: 5 bases; J trimming: 6 bases; junction bases outside the gene matches: 15. Germline CDR1 KGHSH, CDR2 LQKENI. The CDR3 spells CASSTRQGGRADGYTF. For the CDR3, the DNA is TGTGCCAGCTCAACACGCCAGGGGGGCCGGGCCGATGGCTACACCTTC.

V usage is TRBV4-1 and J usage is TRBJ2-2; TRBD1 agrees at 9 bases. The CDR3 loop spans 15 amino acids. Germline V lookup: CDR1 MGHRA, CDR2 YSYEKL. V gave up 7 bases and J gave up 3 bases; unmatched junction bases: 6. CDR3 residues: CASTPDRGYTGELFF. In DNA, the CDR3 is TGCGCCAGCACTCCTGACAGGGGGTACACCGGGGAGCTGTTTTTT.

CDR3 sequence: CASSWPGQEKNNEQFF. CDR3 coding DNA: TGTGCCAGCAGTTGGCCGGGACAGGAGAAAAACAATGAGCAGTTCTTC. J is TRBJ2-1 and V is TRBV6-6; TRBD1 aligns across 8 bases. The length of the CDR3 is 16 residues. V was pared by 4 bases and J by 5 bases, with 10 bases of the junction left unmatched. CDR1 MNHNY and CDR2 SVGAGI come from the germline V gene (reference sequence).

The V gene is TRBV6-1, the J gene TRBJ2-7, with D perhaps matching TRBD1 (5 bases). Germline V CDR1 and CDR2: MNHNS, SASEGT. V lost 0 bases and J lost 3, with 18 bases in between. This CDR3 contains 17 residues. This CDR3 reads CASSEALQGWGNYEQYV. The CDR3 coding sequence is TGTGCCAGCAGTGAAGCGCTTCAAGGGTGGGGCAACTACGAGCAGTACGTC.

This chain connects TRBV5-1 to TRBJ2-1, with 7 bases matching TRBD1. Germline V gene sequence: CDR1 SGHRS, CDR2 YFSETQ. J was trimmed by 4 bases and V by 7 bases; bases with no gene match: 17. The CDR3 covers 17 residues. The CDR3: CASSHVPGTEDYNEQFF. The CDR3 nucleotides read TGCGCCAGCTCCCACGTCCCTGGGACAGAGGATTACAATGAGCAGTTCTTC.

The V and J genes are TRBV5-1 and TRBJ2-2; TRBD2 aligns across 9 bases. The germline V gene has CDR1 SGHRS and CDR2 YFSETQ. Trimming removed 0 bases from V and 4 bases from J; junction bases left unmatched: 10. CDR3 size: 18 residues. The CDR3 DNA is TGCGCCAGCAGCTTGGCTCGCGGGAGGGCCACGAGCACCGGGGAGCTGTTTTTT. Its translation: CASSLARGRATSTGELFF.

The chain recombines TRBV27 with TRBJ1-5, with TRBD1 matching over 7 bases. The junction had 6 bases not matched to a gene; V was cut back by 6 bases and J by 4 bases. The CDR3 is made up of 14 amino acids. The germline gives CDR1 MNHEY, CDR2 SMNVEV (reference sequence). The CDR3 DNA is TGTGCCAGCAGCCCCAGGGGACAGAATCAGCCCCAGCATTTT. It encodes CASSPRGQNQPQHF.

On this clone: Additional DNA sequences in this sample encode the identical CDR3. CDR3 sequence: CASSSRTGQETQYF. CDR3 nucleotides: TGTGCCAGCAGCTCGAGGACAGGGCAAGAGACCCAGTACTTC. The J gene is TRBJ2-5, the V gene TRBV7-9; 8 positions match TRBD1. Germline trimming cut 4 bases from V and 2 bases from J; bases unmatched to any gene: 3. Germline V gene lookup returns CDR1 SEHNR and CDR2 FQNEAQ (reference sequence). This CDR3 is built from 14 residues.

J is TRBJ2-7 and V is TRBV7-2, with TRBD2 as a possible D gene (7 bases). From germline, CDR1 is SGHTA and CDR2 FQGNSA. V was cut by 3 bases and J by 0 bases, with 15 bases left in between. The CDR3 length is 16 residues. CDR3 coding DNA: TGTGCCAGCAGCTTTGGGGGAGGGACAACCTCCTACGAGCAGTACTTC. Its translation is CASSFGGGTTSYEQYF.

The chain uses TRBV6-1 and TRBJ1-2; no definite D call. The germline V gene has CDR1 MNHNS and CDR2 SASEGT. V lost 6 bases and J lost 0, with 11 bases in between. This CDR3 contains 14 residues. The CDR3 DNA sequence: TGTGCCAGCAGCGACCGGGGTACTAACTATGGCTACACCTTC. This gives the protein CASSDRGTNYGYTF.

V usage is TRBV7-9 and J usage is TRBJ1-6; D call uncertain. The CDR3 runs to 14 residues. Germline-derived CDR1 and CDR2 are SEHNR and FQNEAQ (reference sequence). The V and J ends lost 2 bases and 8 bases respectively, with 10 bases between them. The CDR3 region has the DNA TGTGCCAGCAGCTTAAGGACCGGGGATTCACCCCTCCACTTT. Protein sequence: CASSLRTGDSPLHF.

This clone was seen more than once but under ten times. The chain employs TRBV28 and TRBJ1-3, with TRBD1 matching 9 bases. V gave up 3 bases and J gave up 3 bases; unmatched junction bases: 12. The length of the CDR3 is 18 residues. Germline loops: CDR1 MDHEN, CDR2 SYDVKM. CDR3: CASSLGVWDREGGNTIYF. DNA of the CDR3: TGTGCCAGCAGTTTGGGAGTGTGGGACAGGGAAGGTGGAAACACCATATATTTT.

The chain employs TRBV29-1 and TRBJ2-7; 9 nucleotides match TRBD2. The V and J ends lost 3 bases and 6 bases, in that order; junction bases with no gene match: 9. The CDR3 is 14 residues long. Germline V CDR1 and CDR2: SQVTM, ANQGSEA. Here the CDR3 reads CSVEASGIGREQYF. The CDR3 coding sequence is TGCAGCGTTGAGGCTAGCGGGATAGGCCGCGAGCAGTACTTC.

This clone was seen a few times. The chain has TRBV2 and TRBJ2-1; TRBD1 matches 8 bases. In germline, CDR1 is SNHLY, CDR2 FYNNEI. This CDR3 contains 14 residues. J was trimmed by 8 bases and V by 7 bases; bases with no gene match: 10. CDR3 DNA: TGTGCCAGCAATCTTCGGCAGGGGGCATATGAGCAGTTCTTC. It yields the protein CASNLRQGAYEQFF.

This clone showed up just a few times. In DNA, the CDR3 is TGTGCCAGCAGTTATACGAGGGATGCATCTGGAAACACCATATATTTT. As protein: CASSYTRDASGNTIYF. The V and J genes are TRBV6-6 and TRBJ1-3, with D unresolved. The V and J ends lost 3 bases and 1 base respectively, with 13 bases between them. CDR3 length equals 16 residues. CDR1 is MNHNY and CDR2 is SVGAGI in the germline V gene (reference sequence).

The gene calls are TRBV19 and TRBJ1-3; D is ambiguous. Germline V lookup: CDR1 LNHDA, CDR2 SQIVND (reference sequence). Trimming stripped 5 bases from V and 3 bases from J, with 11 bases between. This CDR3 has 14 residues. Here the CDR3 reads CASSLGSSGNTIYF. The CDR3, as DNA: TGTGCCAGTAGTCTCGGGTCGAGTGGAAACACCATATATTTT. The variable domain in full, completed from reference TRBV19 and TRBJ1-3, reads DGGITQSPKYLFRKEGQNVTLSCEQNLNHDAMYWYRQDPGQGLRLIYYSQIVNDFQKGDIAEGYSVSREKKESFPLTVTSAQKNPTAFYLCASSLGSSGNTIYFGEGSWLTVV.

This clone was seen a handful of times. This sample also contains other DNA sequences that code for the same CDR3. The chain couples TRBV7-7 to TRBJ2-1; D might be TRBD1 (6 bases). There are 15 residues in the CDR3. The germline gives CDR1 SSHAT, CDR2 FNYEAQ (reference sequence). The V and J ends lost 5 bases and 5 bases respectively, with 16 bases between them. The CDR3 here is CASSPIQGFDNEQFF. DNA of the CDR3: TGTGCCAGCAGCCCGATACAGGGTTTCGACAATGAGCAGTTCTTC. Supplemented by reference TRBV7-7 and TRBJ2-1, the full variable domain reads GAGVSQSPRYKVTKRGQDVTLRCDPISSHATLYWYQQALGQGPEFLTYFNYEAQPDKSGLPSDRFSAERPEGSISTLTIQRTEQRDSAMYRCASSPIQGFDNEQFFGPGTRLTVL.

The chain combines TRBV5-1 with TRBJ1-2; maybe TRBD1 (6 bases). The V end lost 3 bases, the J end lost 8 bases, and 17 bases lay between the germline ends. CDR3 size: 14 residues. Germline V gene data show CDR1 as SGHRS and CDR2 as YFSETQ. As DNA, the CDR3 is TGCGCCAGCAGCTCCTACTCCCGACAGGCCGGCTACACCTTC. Protein sequence: CASSSYSRQAGYTF.